These 30 T cell receptor beta chains originate from one sample sequenced in a study of Tregs in tolerant kidney transplant recipients. Data came from immunoSEQ multiplex PCR; TCRdb stores just in-frame clones and leaves some out. The profile shows around 50,000 clones, around 88% of them singletons. The sample comprised CD4+ T cells from blood. The source is a human donor in good health.

The V and J genes are TRBV4-3 and TRBJ2-6; D not certain. The length of the CDR3 is 16 residues. Looked up from germline, CDR1 is LGHNA and CDR2 is YSLEER. V shed 1 base and J shed 2 bases, with 9 bases lying between them. The CDR3 is CASSQVVGPGANVLTF. CDR3 nucleotide sequence: TGCGCCAGCAGCCAAGTGGTCGGTCCTGGGGCCAACGTCCTGACTTTC.

The gene calls are TRBV7-2 and TRBJ2-4, with TRBD1 identical over 7 bases. CDR3 length: 13 amino acids. Trimming at V came to 4 bases and at J to 6 bases, leaving 3 bases not matched to a gene. The germline gives CDR1 SGHTA, CDR2 FQGNSA. The CDR3 region has the DNA TGTGCCAGCAGCTATGACAGGGCAAACATTCAGTACTTC. The encoded protein is CASSYDRANIQYF. The variable domain in full, with the rest retrieved from reference TRBV7-2 and TRBJ2-4, is GAGVSQSPSNKVTEKGKDVELRCDPISGHTALYWYRQSLGQGLEFLIYFQGNSAPDKSGLPSDRFSAERTGGSVSTLTIQRTQQEDSAVYLCASSYDRANIQYFGAGTRLSVL.

This rearrangement joins TRBV10-2 to TRBJ2-2; 8 bases fit TRBD2. Germline V gene data show CDR1 as WSHSY and CDR2 as SAAADI. CDR3 length: 14 amino acids. J gave up 6 bases and V 6 bases, and 6 bases lay outside the gene matches. In DNA form, the CDR3 reads TGCGCCAGCAGAGCAGGACTAGCCGCCGGGGAGCTGTTTTTT. The encoded protein is CASRAGLAAGELFF.

The chain uses TRBV14 and TRBJ2-7; 7 positions agree with TRBD2. V was clipped by 3 bases and J by 1 base; unmatched bases: 6. The CDR3 is made up of 15 amino acids. Germline V lookup: CDR1 SGHDN, CDR2 FVKESK. The chain's CDR3 is CASSQGGLVSYEQYF. The CDR3 nucleotides read TGTGCCAGCAGCCAGGGGGGGTTGGTTTCCTACGAGCAGTACTTC.

The CDR3 DNA reads TGTGCCAGCAGCTCCCTACTAGCGGAGGCCTTCAATGAGCAGTTCTTC. Translated: CASSSLLAEAFNEQFF. The gene calls are TRBV7-9 and TRBJ2-1; the match to TRBD2 covers 8 bases. CDR1 is SEHNR, CDR2 FQNEAQ, per germline (reference sequence). The CDR3 extends over 16 amino acids. The V segment lost 4 bases and the J segment 6 bases; nucleotides outside the gene matches: 11.

J is TRBJ1-1 and V is TRBV25-1; 7 bases are shared with TRBD1. CDR1 and CDR2 (germline): MGHDK, SYGVNS. V shed 6 bases and J 0 bases; nucleotides not matched to a gene: 10. The CDR3 has 16 residues. The CDR3 protein is CASSPQGMKVNTEAFF. In DNA, the CDR3 is TGTGCCAGCAGCCCACAGGGGATGAAAGTGAACACTGAAGCTTTCTTT.

The gene calls are TRBV5-1 and TRBJ2-7; D tentatively reads TRBD1 or TRBD2 (5 bases each). Trimming stripped 0 bases from V and 7 bases from J, with 11 bases between. Germline V gene lookup returns CDR1 SGHRS and CDR2 YFSETQ. The CDR3 contains 13 residues. The CDR3 reads CASSLVGRPEQYF. CDR3 sequence (DNA): TGCGCCAGCAGCTTGGTGGGACGCCCAGAGCAGTACTTC.

This clone has just one count. V is TRBV5-1 and J is TRBJ2-1, with 10 bases aligning to TRBD1. This CDR3 spans 15 amino acids. V dropped 2 bases and J dropped 6; count of bases not matched to a gene: 5. CDR1 is SGHRS, CDR2 YFSETQ, per germline. CDR3 sequence reads: CASSLGTGAPNEQFF. The CDR3 bases are TGCGCCAGCAGCTTAGGGACAGGGGCCCCCAATGAGCAGTTCTTC.

This clone has at least ten counts. V and J are TRBV29-1 and TRBJ2-7; D is tentatively TRBD1 or TRBD2 (5 bases each). Trimming took 5 bases from V and 1 from J, leaving 21 bases between them. There are 16 residues in the CDR3. Germline V gene sequence: CDR1 SQVTM, CDR2 ANQGSEA. For the CDR3, the DNA is TGCAGCGTTCGCCGTCTTCGGGGCCCAGGGTCCTACGAGCAGTACTTC. Translated, it gives CSVRRLRGPGSYEQYF.

Of note for this clone: A single base separates this from a much larger clone, so it may be a read error. This chain uses TRBV27 with TRBJ1-1, with D unresolved. This CDR3 is 13 amino acids long. V lost 2 bases to trimming and J lost 3 bases, with 7 bases between them. Germline V gene data show CDR1 as MNHEY and CDR2 as SMNVEV (reference sequence). CDR3 in DNA: TGTGCCAGCAGTTTACTGATGGACACTGAAGCTTTCTTT. It is translated as CASSLLMDTEAFF.

The V gene is TRBV6-5, the J gene TRBJ2-7; tentative D call: TRBD1 (6 bases). The germline V gene has CDR1 MNHEY and CDR2 SVGAGI. The V end lost 5 bases, the J end lost 2 bases, and 10 bases lay between the germline ends. The CDR3 has 13 residues. The CDR3 bases are TGTGCCAGCAGTCGGGACACAGCCTACGAGCAGTACTTC. Amino acid sequence: CASSRDTAYEQYF.

The CDR3 sequence: CASSYSGGISEKLFF. Written as DNA, the CDR3 is TGTGCCAGCAGCTACTCCGGGGGTATTAGTGAAAAACTGTTTTTT. The J gene is TRBJ1-4, the V gene TRBV7-8; the D gene is possibly TRBD1 (5 bases). The germline V and J ends were trimmed by 4 bases and 7 bases, with 16 bases remaining between them. In germline, CDR1 is SGHVS, CDR2 FQNEAQ. This CDR3 region has 15 residues. The full variable domain, in which reference TRBV7-8 and TRBJ1-4 provide the parts outside the CDR3, is GAGVSQSPRYKVAKRGQDVALRCDPISGHVSLFWYQQALGQGPEFLTYFQNEAQLDKSGLPSDRFFAERPEGSVSTLKIQRTQQEDSAVYLCASSYSGGISEKLFFGSGTQLSVL.

J is TRBJ2-1 and V is TRBV27, with D perhaps matching TRBD1 or TRBD2 (6 bases each). CDR1 is MNHEY, CDR2 SMNVEV, per germline (reference sequence). The V and J ends lost 10 bases and 3 bases respectively, with 16 bases between them. The CDR3 totals 14 residues. The CDR3 nucleotides read TGTGCCACCTCAGGGGTAGCGGTCTACAATGAGCAGTTCTTC. Encoded protein: CATSGVAVYNEQFF.

This clone was counted many times. The CDR3 DNA sequence: TGTGCCAGCAGCTCCGCCGGGACAGGGGTGGACACCATATATTTT. It specifies CASSSAGTGVDTIYF. V is TRBV7-9 and J is TRBJ1-3; 10 bases line up with TRBD1. The CDR3 covers 15 residues. Germline V gene sequence: CDR1 SEHNR, CDR2 FQNEAQ (reference sequence). Trimming cost V 4 bases and J 8 bases; bases outside gene matches: 8.

The chain joins TRBV19 to TRBJ2-4, with D tentatively TRBD1 (5 bases). Per the germline V gene, CDR1 is LNHDA and CDR2 is SQIVND (reference sequence). The CDR3 covers 11 residues. The V end was cut by 6 bases, the J end by 7 bases, with 7 bases between. CDR3 coding DNA: TGTGCCAGTAGGCAGGGCAACATTCAGTACTTC. Protein sequence: CASRQGNIQYF.

The rearrangement uses TRBV7-8 and TRBJ1-1; D is possibly TRBD1 (6 bases). CDR3 length: 16 residues. Trimming stripped 2 bases from V and 5 bases from J, with 18 bases between. The germline V gene encodes CDR1 SGHVS and CDR2 FQNEAQ. The CDR3 DNA sequence: TGTGCCAGCAGCTTAACACCGGACAGTTCGGGGACTGAAGCTTTCTTT. Its translation is CASSLTPDSSGTEAFF. The full variable domain, in which reference TRBV7-8 and TRBJ1-1 provide the parts outside the CDR3, is GAGVSQSPRYKVAKRGQDVALRCDPISGHVSLFWYQQALGQGPEFLTYFQNEAQLDKSGLPSDRFFAERPEGSVSTLKIQRTQQEDSAVYLCASSLTPDSSGTEAFFGQGTRLTVV.

This chain joins TRBV7-2 and TRBJ2-5; D is undetermined. Germline V lookup: CDR1 SGHTA, CDR2 FQGNSA. The CDR3 is 15 amino acids. Trimming stripped 4 bases from V and 1 base from J, with 13 bases between. The CDR3 loop is CASSSQEKAQETQYF. Written as DNA, the CDR3 is TGTGCCAGCAGCTCACAAGAGAAGGCCCAAGAGACCCAGTACTTC.

This chain links TRBV6-5 with TRBJ2-5; no definite D call. V gave up 5 bases and J gave up 0 bases, with 10 bases separating them. CDR3 size: 14 residues. Per the germline V gene, CDR1 is MNHEY and CDR2 is SVGAGI. Here the CDR3 DNA reads TGTGCCAGCAGTGAAAGTGGGTACCAAGAGACCCAGTACTTC. The encoded protein is CASSESGYQETQYF.

The rearrangement joins TRBV6-5 to TRBJ2-7, with D possibly being TRBD1 (5 bases). Trimming stripped 8 bases from V and 2 bases from J, with 13 bases between. Germline V gene sequence: CDR1 MNHEY, CDR2 SVGAGI. The CDR3 consists of 13 residues. In DNA form, the CDR3 reads TGTGCCAGCGGTCGGACACCCGCCTACGAGCAGTACTTC. This encodes CASGRTPAYEQYF.

The chain is built from TRBV19 and TRBJ1-5, with TRBD1 matching 7 bases. Trimming at V came to 6 bases and at J to 3 bases, leaving 8 bases not matched to a gene. This CDR3 is 15 amino acids long. CDR1 is LNHDA, CDR2 SQIVND, per germline (reference sequence). The CDR3 nucleotides read TGTGCCAGTAGCCTAAAGGGACAGCACAATCAGCCCCAGCATTTT. It yields the protein CASSLKGQHNQPQHF.

The genes are TRBV10-3 and TRBJ2-1; D gene uncertain. The CDR3 covers 13 residues. The V gene lost 4 bases and the J gene lost 5 bases, with 9 bases spanning the gap. CDR1 and CDR2 from the germline V gene are ENHRY and SYGVKD. CDR3 nucleotide sequence: TGTGCCATCAGTGGGGTGGCTCACAATGAGCAGTTCTTC. The encoded protein is CAISGVAHNEQFF.

The chain is built from TRBV7-2 and TRBJ2-3; 11 bases map to TRBD2. V shed 6 bases, J shed 2 bases, and the junction held 7 bases outside the gene matches. Per the germline V gene, CDR1 is SGHTA and CDR2 is FQGNSA. The CDR3 length is 16 residues. The CDR3 sequence is CASRYTSGGSTDTQYF. CDR3 sequence (DNA): TGTGCCAGCAGGTATACTAGCGGGGGATCCACAGATACGCAGTATTTT.

This clone has more than one count but fewer than ten. The V call is TRBV7-2, the J call TRBJ1-1; D is undetermined. Trimming took 3 bases from V and 1 from J, leaving 12 bases between them. CDR1 is SGHTA and CDR2 is FQGNSA in the germline V gene. The CDR3 is made up of 15 amino acids. The CDR3 DNA reads as TGTGCCAGCAGCTTGTCTTCCCGGAGGAACACTGAAGCTTTCTTT. Translating it yields CASSLSSRRNTEAFF.

This chain uses TRBV29-1 with TRBJ1-5; D not resolved. Trimming took off 5 bases at V and 3 bases at J, with 11 bases between the two ends. Germline V gives CDR1 SQVTM, CDR2 ANQGSEA. This CDR3 is 13 amino acids long. The CDR3 region is CSVSDGYNQPQHF. The CDR3, as DNA: TGCAGCGTTTCCGACGGATACAATCAGCCCCAGCATTTT.

The rearrangement links TRBV21-1 to TRBJ1-1. TRBV21-1 represents a pseudogene. The CDR3 runs 15 residues. The DNA of the CDR3 is TGTGCCAGCAGCTCAGGGGCGGGGCCGGGCACTGAAGCTTTCTTT. Residues: CASSSGAGPGTEAFF.

The J gene is TRBJ2-5, the V gene TRBV6-6, with D perhaps TRBD2 (6 bases). The CDR3 covers 16 residues. Germline values: CDR1 MNHNY, CDR2 SVGAGI (reference sequence). Trimming removed 2 bases at V and 5 bases at J, with 18 bases between. The CDR3, as DNA: TGTGCCAGCAGTTACCGTCGGGGGAGCGGTGCGGAGACCCAGTACTTC. Amino acid sequence: CASSYRRGSGAETQYF.

The chain joins TRBV5-8 to TRBJ1-5, with TRBD1 as a possible D gene (5 bases). Germline V gene data show CDR1 as SGHTS and CDR2 as YDEGEE. CDR3 length equals 16 residues. With 4 bases removed from V and 3 bases from J, the gap between germline ends came to 17 bases. CDR3 coding DNA: TGTGCCAGCAGCCCCCTCAACCGACAGAACAATCAGCCCCAGCATTTT. Amino acids: CASSPLNRQNNQPQHF.

The V call is TRBV27, the J call TRBJ2-4; D is perhaps TRBD1 or TRBD2 (6 bases each). V lost 3 bases and J 6 bases, leaving 12 bases between the germline ends. This CDR3 has 14 amino acids. Germline V gene lookup returns CDR1 MNHEY and CDR2 SMNVEV (reference sequence). The CDR3 sequence: CASSLRGALNIQYF. DNA for the CDR3: TGTGCCAGCAGTTTGAGGGGGGCGTTAAACATTCAGTACTTC.

This chain links TRBV6-5 with TRBJ2-3; a possible D gene is TRBD2 (5 bases). This CDR3 is built from 13 residues. V was shortened by 7 bases and J by 4 bases, with 12 bases between the two germline ends. Germline CDR1 is MNHEY and CDR2 is SVGAGI. The CDR3 loop reads CASKSGVPDTQYF. As DNA, the CDR3 is TGTGCCAGCAAATCCGGGGTCCCAGATACGCAGTATTTT.

The J gene is TRBJ2-3, the V gene TRBV7-2; 15 bases agree with TRBD2. The CDR3 covers 18 residues. Trimming cost V 4 bases and J 4 bases; bases outside gene matches: 9. Germline V CDR1 and CDR2: SGHTA, FQGNSA. The CDR3 DNA reads TGTGCCAGCAGCTCCTTCGGACTAGCGGGGGGGCCGTCAGATACGCAGTATTTT. This gives the protein CASSSFGLAGGPSDTQYF.